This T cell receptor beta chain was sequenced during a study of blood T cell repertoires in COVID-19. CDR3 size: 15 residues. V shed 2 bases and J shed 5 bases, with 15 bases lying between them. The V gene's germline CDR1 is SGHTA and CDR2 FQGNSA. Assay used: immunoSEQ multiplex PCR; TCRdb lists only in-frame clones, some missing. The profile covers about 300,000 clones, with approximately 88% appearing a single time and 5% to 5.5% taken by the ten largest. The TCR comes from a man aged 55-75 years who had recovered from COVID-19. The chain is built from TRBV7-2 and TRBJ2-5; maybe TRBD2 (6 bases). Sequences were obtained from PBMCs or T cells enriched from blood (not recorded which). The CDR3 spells CASSLSGSSDETQYF. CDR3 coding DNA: TGTGCCAGCAGCTTAAGTGGGTCTAGCGATGAGACCCAGTACTTC.